This T cell receptor (beta chain) was captured in a study of cytomegalovirus exposure and HLA in healthy donors. Overall study: An earlier analysis identified 120 million or so unique TCR beta sequences in about 200 million T cells.

The table lists this clone with a few counts. Its antigen is currently unknown. Broader study findings: A missense variant in DCLRE1C was later tied to TCR beta V- and J-gene trimming. Confirmation in vitro established that a few CMV-associated chains were specific for CMV antigens. TRBV6-2, TRBV6-3 and some other V segments were excluded as indistinguishable.

PCR was performed using 60 Vbeta and 13 Jbeta primers. The table came from immunoSEQ multiplex PCR; TCRdb's copy has only in-frame clones and leaves some out. The sample lists about 130,000 clones, roughly 82% seen once, with approximately 4.2% in the top ten. V lost 2 bases and J lost 5; bases outside the gene matches: 6. CDR3 length: 15 amino acids. Germline assignment: CDR1 PRHDT and CDR2 FYEKMQ (reference sequence). The chain links TRBV13 to TRBJ2-5, with 9 bases identical to TRBD1. The receptor's source is a male donor in good health and CMV-seropositive. The sequenced sample consisted of PBMCs. The CDR3: CASSLTTGGEETQYF. The CDR3 coding sequence is TGTGCCAGCAGCTTAACTACAGGGGGCGAGGAGACCCAGTACTTC.